This T cell receptor (beta chain) was identified during a study of radiotherapy plus CTLA-4 blockade in lung cancer. Study overall: Disease control was achieved by over 25% of patients, and objective responses by around 17%. Study-wide findings and caveats: Researchers report tumor-derived TCR clones expanding in blood after radiotherapy plus ipilimumab. Response, reportedly, was best predicted by interferon-beta along with early blood T cell clone dynamics.

Chemo-refractory metastatic non-small-cell lung cancer patients underwent focal radiation alongside CTLA-4 blockade with ipilimumab. Sequenced by immunoSEQ multiplex PCR; TCRdb stores in-frame clones only, minus some. The table includes 85,000 to 95,000 clones, around 84% detected once. Trimming removed 6 bases from V and 4 bases from J; junction bases left unmatched: 8. The CDR3 runs 14 residues. Germline loops: CDR1 LNHDA, CDR2 SQIVND (reference sequence). On this clone: Its cognate antigen is unknown.

The chain recombines TRBV19 with TRBJ1-1; 7 bases fit TRBD1. The origin of this receptor is a human donor with non-small cell lung cancer that progressed on radiotherapy plus ipilimumab. The sequencing here drew on peripheral blood, taken from a patient treated with radiotherapy plus ipilimumab. The CDR3 is CASRRSQGSTEAFF. The CDR3 DNA is TGTGCCAGTAGAAGGTCACAGGGGAGCACTGAAGCTTTCTTT.